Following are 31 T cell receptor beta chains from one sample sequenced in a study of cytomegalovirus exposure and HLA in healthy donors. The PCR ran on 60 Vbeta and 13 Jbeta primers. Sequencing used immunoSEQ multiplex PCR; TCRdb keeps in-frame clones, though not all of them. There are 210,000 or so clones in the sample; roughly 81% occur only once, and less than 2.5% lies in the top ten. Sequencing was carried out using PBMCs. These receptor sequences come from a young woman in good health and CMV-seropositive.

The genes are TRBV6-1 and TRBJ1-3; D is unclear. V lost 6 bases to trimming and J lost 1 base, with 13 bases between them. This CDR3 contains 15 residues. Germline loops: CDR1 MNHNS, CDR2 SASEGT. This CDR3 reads CASRPYGESGNTIYF. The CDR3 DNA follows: TGTGCCAGCAGGCCCTATGGTGAATCTGGAAACACCATATATTTT.

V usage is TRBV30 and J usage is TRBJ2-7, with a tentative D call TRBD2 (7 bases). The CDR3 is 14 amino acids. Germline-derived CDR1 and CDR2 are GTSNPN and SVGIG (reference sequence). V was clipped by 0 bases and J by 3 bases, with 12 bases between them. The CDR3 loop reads CAWSVGGVSYEQYF. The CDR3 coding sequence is TGTGCCTGGAGTGTAGGGGGGGTTAGCTACGAGCAGTACTTC.

CDR3 protein: CASSFRTGRSEKLFF. CDR3 bases: TGTGCCAGCAGCTTTAGGACAGGGAGGAGTGAAAAACTGTTTTTT. V and J are TRBV9 and TRBJ1-4; 8 positions agree with TRBD1. CDR1 is SGDLS and CDR2 is YYNGEE in the germline V gene. There are 15 residues in the CDR3. Trimming removed 4 bases from V and 7 bases from J; junction bases left unmatched: 9.

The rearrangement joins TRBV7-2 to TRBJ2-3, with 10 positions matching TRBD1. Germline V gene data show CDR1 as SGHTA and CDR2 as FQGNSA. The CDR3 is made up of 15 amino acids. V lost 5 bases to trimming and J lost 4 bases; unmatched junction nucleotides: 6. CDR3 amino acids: CASSNRDRGADTQYF. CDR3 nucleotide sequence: TGTGCCAGCAGCAACCGGGACAGGGGTGCAGATACGCAGTATTTT.

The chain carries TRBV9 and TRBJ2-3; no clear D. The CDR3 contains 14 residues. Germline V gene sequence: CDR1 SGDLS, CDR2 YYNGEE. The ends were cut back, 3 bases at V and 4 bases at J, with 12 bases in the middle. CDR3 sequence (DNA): TGTGCCAGCAGCGCCTATGGTTTTGCAGATACGCAGTATTTT. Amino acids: CASSAYGFADTQYF.

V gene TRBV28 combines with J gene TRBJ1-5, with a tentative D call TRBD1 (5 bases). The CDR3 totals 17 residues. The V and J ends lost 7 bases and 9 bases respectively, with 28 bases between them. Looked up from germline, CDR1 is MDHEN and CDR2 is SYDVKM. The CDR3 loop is CASTPRGAGFGEWPQHF. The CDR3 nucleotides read TGTGCCAGCACCCCGAGAGGGGCGGGGTTTGGGGAATGGCCCCAGCATTTT.

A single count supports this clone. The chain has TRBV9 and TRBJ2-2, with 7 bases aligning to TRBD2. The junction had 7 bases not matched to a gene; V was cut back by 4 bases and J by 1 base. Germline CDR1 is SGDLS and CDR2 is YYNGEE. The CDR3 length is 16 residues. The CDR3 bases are TGTGCCAGCAGCCCTCGGGAGGAGGGGAACACCGGGGAGCTGTTTTTT. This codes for CASSPREEGNTGELFF.

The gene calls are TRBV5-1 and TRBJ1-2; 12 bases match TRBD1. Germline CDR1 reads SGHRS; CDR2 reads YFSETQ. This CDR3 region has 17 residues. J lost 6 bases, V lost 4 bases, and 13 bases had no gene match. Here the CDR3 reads CASSHSGTGGAENGYTF. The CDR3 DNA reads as TGCGCCAGCAGCCACTCCGGGACAGGGGGCGCCGAGAATGGCTACACCTTC.

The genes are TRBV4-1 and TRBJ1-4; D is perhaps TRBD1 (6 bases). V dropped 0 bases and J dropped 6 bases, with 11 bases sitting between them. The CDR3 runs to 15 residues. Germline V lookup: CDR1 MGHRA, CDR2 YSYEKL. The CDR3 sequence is CASSQEQGDYEKLFF. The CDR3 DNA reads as TGCGCCAGCAGCCAAGAACAGGGAGACTATGAAAAACTGTTTTTT.

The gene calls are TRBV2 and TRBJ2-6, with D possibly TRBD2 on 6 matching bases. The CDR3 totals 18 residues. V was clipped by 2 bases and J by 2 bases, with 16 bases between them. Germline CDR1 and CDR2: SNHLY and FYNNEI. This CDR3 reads CASSELRGLGPGANVLTF. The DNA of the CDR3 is TGTGCCAGCAGTGAATTGCGGGGCCTGGGGCCTGGGGCCAACGTCCTGACTTTC.

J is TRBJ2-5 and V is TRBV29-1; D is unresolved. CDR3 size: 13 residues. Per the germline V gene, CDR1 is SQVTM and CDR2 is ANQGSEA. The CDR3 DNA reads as TGCAGTGTTTTTCCGCCCCTACAAGAGACCCAGTACTTC. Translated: CSVFPPLQETQYF.

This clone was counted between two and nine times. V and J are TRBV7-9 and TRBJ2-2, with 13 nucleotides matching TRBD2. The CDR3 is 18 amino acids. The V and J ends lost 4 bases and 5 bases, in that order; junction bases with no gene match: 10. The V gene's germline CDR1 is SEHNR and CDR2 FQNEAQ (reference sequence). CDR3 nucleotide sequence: TGTGCCAGCAGCTCCCGGACTAGCGGGAGAGCTGGAACCGGGGAGCTGTTTTTT. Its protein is CASSSRTSGRAGTGELFF.

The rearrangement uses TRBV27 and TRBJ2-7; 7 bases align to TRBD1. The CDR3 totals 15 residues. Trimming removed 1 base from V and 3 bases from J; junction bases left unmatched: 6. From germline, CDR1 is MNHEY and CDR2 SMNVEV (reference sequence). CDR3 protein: CASSLWGTAFYEQYF. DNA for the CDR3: TGTGCCAGCAGTTTATGGGGGACAGCATTCTACGAGCAGTACTTC.

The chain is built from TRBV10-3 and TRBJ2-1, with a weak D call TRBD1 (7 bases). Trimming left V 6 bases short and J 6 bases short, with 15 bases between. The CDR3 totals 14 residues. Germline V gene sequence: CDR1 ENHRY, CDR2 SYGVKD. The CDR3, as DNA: TGTGCCATCAGAGGACAGGCCGGGGGCAATGAGCAGTTCTTC. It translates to CAIRGQAGGNEQFF.

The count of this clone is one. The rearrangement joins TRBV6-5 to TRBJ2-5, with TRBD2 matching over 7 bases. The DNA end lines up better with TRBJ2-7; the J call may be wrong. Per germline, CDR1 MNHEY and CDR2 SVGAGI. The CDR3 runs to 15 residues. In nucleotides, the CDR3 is TGTGCCAGCAGTTATGGGCGGGGGTTCCCCTACGAGCAGTACTTC. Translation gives CASSYGRGFPYEQYF.

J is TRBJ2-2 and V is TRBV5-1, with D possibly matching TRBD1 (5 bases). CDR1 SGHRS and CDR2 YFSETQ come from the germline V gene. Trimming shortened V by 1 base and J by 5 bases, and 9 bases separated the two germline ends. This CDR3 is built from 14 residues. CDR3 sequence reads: CASSLPQATGELFF. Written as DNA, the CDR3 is TGCGCCAGCAGCTTGCCACAGGCTACCGGGGAGCTGTTTTTT.

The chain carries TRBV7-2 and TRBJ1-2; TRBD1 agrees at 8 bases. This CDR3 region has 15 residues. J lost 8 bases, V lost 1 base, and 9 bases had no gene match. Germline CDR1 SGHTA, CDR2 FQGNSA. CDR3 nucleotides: TGTGCCAGCAGCTTAGGTGGACAGGGCCTTTTCGGCTACACCTTC. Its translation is CASSLGGQGLFGYTF. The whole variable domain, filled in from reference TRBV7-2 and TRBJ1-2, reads GAGVSQSPSNKVTEKGKDVELRCDPISGHTALYWYRQSLGQGLEFLIYFQGNSAPDKSGLPSDRFSAERTGGSVSTLTIQRTQQEDSAVYLCASSLGGQGLFGYTFGSGTRLTVV.

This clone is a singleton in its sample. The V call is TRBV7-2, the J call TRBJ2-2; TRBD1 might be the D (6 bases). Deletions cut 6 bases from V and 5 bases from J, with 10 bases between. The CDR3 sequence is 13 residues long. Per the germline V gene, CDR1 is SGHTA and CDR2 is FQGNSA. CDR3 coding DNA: TGTGCCAGCAGACTCAGGGGTACCGGGGAGCTGTTTTTT. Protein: CASRLRGTGELFF.

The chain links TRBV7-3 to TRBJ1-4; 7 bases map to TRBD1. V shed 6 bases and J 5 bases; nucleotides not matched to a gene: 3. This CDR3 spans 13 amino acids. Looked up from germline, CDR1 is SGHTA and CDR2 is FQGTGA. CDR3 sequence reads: CASSQGQNEKLFF. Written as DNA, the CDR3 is TGTGCCAGCAGTCAGGGACAGAATGAAAAACTGTTTTTT.

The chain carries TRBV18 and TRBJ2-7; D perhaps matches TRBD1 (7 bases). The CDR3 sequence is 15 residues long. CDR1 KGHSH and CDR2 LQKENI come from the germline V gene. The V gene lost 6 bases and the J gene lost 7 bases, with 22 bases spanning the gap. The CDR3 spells CASSSRDSRRGEQYF. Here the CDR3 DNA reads TGTGCCAGCTCCTCGCGGGACAGTAGAAGGGGAGAGCAGTACTTC.

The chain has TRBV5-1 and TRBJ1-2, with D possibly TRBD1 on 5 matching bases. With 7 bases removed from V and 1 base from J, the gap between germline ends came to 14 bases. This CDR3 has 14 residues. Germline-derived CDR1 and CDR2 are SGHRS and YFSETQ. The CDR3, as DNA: TGCGCCAGCCGAATTACAGGCCTTAACTATGGCTACACCTTC. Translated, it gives CASRITGLNYGYTF.

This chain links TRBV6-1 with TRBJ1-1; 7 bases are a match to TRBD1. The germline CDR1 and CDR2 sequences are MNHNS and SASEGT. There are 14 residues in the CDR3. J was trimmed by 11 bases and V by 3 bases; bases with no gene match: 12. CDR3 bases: TGTGCCAGCAGTGACGCGGACAGGAGAGGGGTGGCTTTCTTT. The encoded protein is CASSDADRRGVAFF.

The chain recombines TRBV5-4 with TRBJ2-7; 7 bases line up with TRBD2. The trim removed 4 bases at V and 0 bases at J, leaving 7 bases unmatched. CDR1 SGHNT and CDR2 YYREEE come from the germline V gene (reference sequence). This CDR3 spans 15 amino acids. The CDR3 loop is CASSPGGGSSYEQYF. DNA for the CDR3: TGTGCCAGCAGCCCTGGGGGGGGATCCTCCTACGAGCAGTACTTC.

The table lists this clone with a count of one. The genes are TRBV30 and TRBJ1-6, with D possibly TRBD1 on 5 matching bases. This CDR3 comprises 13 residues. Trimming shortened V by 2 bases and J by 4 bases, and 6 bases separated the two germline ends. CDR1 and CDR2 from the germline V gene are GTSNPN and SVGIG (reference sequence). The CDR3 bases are TGTGCCTGGAGTAGGGGATATAATTCACCCCTCCACTTT. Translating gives CAWSRGYNSPLHF.

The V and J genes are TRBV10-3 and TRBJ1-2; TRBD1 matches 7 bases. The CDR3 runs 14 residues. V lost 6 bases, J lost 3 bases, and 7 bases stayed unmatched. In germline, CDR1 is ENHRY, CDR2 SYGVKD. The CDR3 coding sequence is TGTGCCATCAGAGCCCCGGGACAGCACTATGGCTACACCTTC. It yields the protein CAIRAPGQHYGYTF.

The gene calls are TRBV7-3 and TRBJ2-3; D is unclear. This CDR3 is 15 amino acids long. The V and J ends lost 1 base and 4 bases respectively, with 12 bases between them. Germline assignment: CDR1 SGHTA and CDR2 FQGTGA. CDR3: CASSLRPKGADTQYF. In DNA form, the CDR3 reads TGTGCCAGCAGCTTAAGGCCGAAAGGAGCAGATACGCAGTATTTT. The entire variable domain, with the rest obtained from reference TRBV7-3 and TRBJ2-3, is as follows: GAGVSQTPSNKVTEKGKYVELRCDPISGHTALYWYRQSLGQGPEFLIYFQGTGAADDSGLPNDRFFAVRPEGSVSTLKIQRTERGDSAVYLCASSLRPKGADTQYFGPGTRLTVL.

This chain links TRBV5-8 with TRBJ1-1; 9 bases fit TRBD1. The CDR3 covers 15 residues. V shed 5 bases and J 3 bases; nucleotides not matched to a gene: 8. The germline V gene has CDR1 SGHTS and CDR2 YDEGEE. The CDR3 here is CASRTWDRVYTEAFF. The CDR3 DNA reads TGTGCCAGCAGAACCTGGGACAGGGTTTACACTGAAGCTTTCTTT.

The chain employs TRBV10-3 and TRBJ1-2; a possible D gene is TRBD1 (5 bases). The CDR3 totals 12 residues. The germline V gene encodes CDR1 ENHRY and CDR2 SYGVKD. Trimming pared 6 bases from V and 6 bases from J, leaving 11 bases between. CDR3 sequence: CAIRDRGDGYTF. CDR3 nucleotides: TGTGCCATCAGGGATCGGGGGGATGGCTACACCTTC.

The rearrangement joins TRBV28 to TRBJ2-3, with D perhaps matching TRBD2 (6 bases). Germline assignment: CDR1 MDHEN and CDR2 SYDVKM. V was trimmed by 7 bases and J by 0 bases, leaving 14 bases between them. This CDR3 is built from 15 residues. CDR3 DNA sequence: TGTGCCAGCACTAATCGAGCGGGCAGCACAGATACGCAGTATTTT. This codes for CASTNRAGSTDTQYF.

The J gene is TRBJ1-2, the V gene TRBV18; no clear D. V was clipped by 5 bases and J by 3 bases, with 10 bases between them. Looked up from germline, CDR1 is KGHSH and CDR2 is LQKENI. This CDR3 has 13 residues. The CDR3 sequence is CASSGGADYGYTF. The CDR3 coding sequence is TGTGCCAGCTCAGGAGGTGCGGACTATGGCTACACCTTC.

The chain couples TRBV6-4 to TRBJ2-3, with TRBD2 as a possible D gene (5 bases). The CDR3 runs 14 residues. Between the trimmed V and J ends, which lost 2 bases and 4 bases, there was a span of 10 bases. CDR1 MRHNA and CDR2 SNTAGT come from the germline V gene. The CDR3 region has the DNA TGTGCCAGCAGTGACGCCCCCGGGGCAGATACGCAGTATTTT. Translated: CASSDAPGADTQYF.